Sequencing of this T cell receptor beta chain was carried out in a study of OX40 agonist ivuxolimab in advanced cancers. The assay was immunoSEQ multiplex PCR, and TCRdb's table has in-frame clones only and misses some. This sample has roughly 16,000 clones; around three quarters occur once, and the top ten carry 45% to 50%. V lost 0 bases and J 3 bases, leaving 10 bases between the germline ends. The CDR3 contains 15 residues. Per germline, CDR1 SGDLS and CDR2 YYNGEE. Sequenced here: CD4+ or CD8+ T cells sorted from blood, sampled in a trial of the OX40 agonist ivuxolimab. The clonotype was recovered from an adult with an advanced solid tumor such as melanoma, head and neck, liver or kidney cancer. The J gene is TRBJ2-1, the V gene TRBV9; D may be TRBD1 (6 bases). CDR3: CASSVVSQGYNEQFF. CDR3 in DNA: TGTGCCAGCAGCGTAGTATCACAGGGCTACAATGAGCAGTTCTTC.